The next 24 T cell receptor beta chains were all read from a single sample in a study of blood T cells in healthy people across ages. It was with a sample-barcoded 5' primer and a J-beta primer mix that a second PCR of about 6 to 11 cycles was run. Using its own MiXCR run on the 5' RACE reads, TCRdb lists one record per CDR3 protein. The sample lists 540,000 or so distinct CDR3 sequences; about 24% were seen once. A further study also used this sample, focusing on T cells of mothers and their children.

The specimen was blood. These TCRs come from a boy aged 5-17 years in good health.

The chain uses TRBV27 and TRBJ1-1; a weak D match, TRBD1 (5 bases). The CDR3 totals 20 residues. Trimming removed 8 bases from V and 0 bases from J, with 31 bases in between. Germline loops: CDR1 MNHEY, CDR2 SMNVEV (reference sequence). In DNA, the CDR3 is TGTGCCAGCGGTCGACTGAGAGTCCGGGGACTTTTGGTCCTGAACACTGAAGCTTTCTTT. It is translated as CASGRLRVRGLLVLNTEAFF.

This clonotype was seen more than once but under ten times. Mismatch with germline at one junction end may stem from a read error. The rearrangement joins TRBV29-1 to TRBJ1-1; no reliable D call. Germline values: CDR1 SQVTM, CDR2 ANQGSEA. The CDR3 is 8 amino acids. The CDR3 region has the DNA TGCAGCGCCGACGACCGAGGCTTT. Translating it yields CSADDRGF.

This clonotype came up many times. The rearrangement joins TRBV28 to TRBJ1-2, with D possibly being TRBD1 (5 bases). The CDR3 is 14 residues long. Per germline, CDR1 MDHEN and CDR2 SYDVKM. V gave up 6 bases and J gave up 4 bases, with 15 bases separating them. The CDR3 sequence is CASSLTGLSYGYTF. The CDR3 bases are TGTGCCAGCAGCCTGACGGGACTGAGCTATGGCTACACCTTC.

The gene calls are TRBV7-9 and TRBJ2-1, with 9 bases aligning to TRBD2. Germline V lookup: CDR1 SEHNR, CDR2 FQNEAQ (reference sequence). The CDR3 consists of 14 residues. Trimming cost V 5 bases and J 3 bases; bases outside gene matches: 2. DNA of the CDR3: TGTGCCAGCAGCAGGACTAGCGACTACAATGAGCAGTTCTTC. Its translation: CASSRTSDYNEQFF.

This clonotype appeared a single time. The chain has TRBV4-1 and TRBJ2-7; TRBD2 agrees at 9 bases. V lost 2 bases to trimming and J lost 3 bases; unmatched junction nucleotides: 14. Germline V lookup: CDR1 MGHRA, CDR2 YSYEKL. This CDR3 spans 18 amino acids. The CDR3 bases are TGCGCCAGCAGCCAATCTCTCGCGGGGGGGGGTTGGATCTACGAGCAGTACTTC. Its translation: CASSQSLAGGGWIYEQYF.

This clonotype was counted only a few times. The rearrangement joins TRBV27 to TRBJ2-5, with TRBD2 as a possible D gene (5 bases). TRBJ2-7 explains the end of the DNA better; the J call may be wrong. CDR1 and CDR2 from the germline V gene are MNHEY and SMNVEV (reference sequence). The CDR3 sequence is 13 residues long. CDR3 sequence (DNA): TGTGCCAGCAGATCCGGACGGGGTTACGAGCAGTACTTC. Translated: CASRSGRGYEQYF.

This clonotype was observed a handful of times. V gene TRBV20-1 combines with J gene TRBJ2-5; the D is unclear. Looked up from germline, CDR1 is DFQATT and CDR2 is SNEGSKA (reference sequence). CDR3 length: 15 residues. V shed 2 bases and J shed 1 base, with 14 bases lying between them. CDR3 sequence (DNA): TGCAGTGCTAGACTCTGGGGATCGTCCCAAGAGACCCAGTACTTC. The encoded protein is CSARLWGSSQETQYF.

The rearrangement joins TRBV20-1 to TRBJ2-7; D is unclear. Germline V lookup: CDR1 DFQATT, CDR2 SNEGSKA (reference sequence). The germline V and J ends were trimmed by 0 bases and 0 bases, with 9 bases remaining between them. The CDR3 is made up of 14 amino acids. The chain's CDR3 is CSAREQLLSYEQYF. CDR3 sequence (DNA): TGCAGTGCTAGAGAACAGTTGCTCTCCTACGAGCAGTACTTC.

Only a few counts were recorded for this clonotype. This rearrangement joins TRBV20-1 to TRBJ2-5; D might be TRBD1 (6 bases). The CDR3 contains 12 residues. V lost 4 bases to trimming and J lost 10 bases, with 16 bases between them. In germline, CDR1 is DFQATT, CDR2 SNEGSKA (reference sequence). The CDR3 reads CSATRTERIQYF. For the CDR3, the DNA is TGCAGTGCTACAAGGACAGAGCGTATCCAGTACTTC.

DNA of the CDR3: TGTGCCACCAGTGATCCGGGCCGGGACGCAGAGACCCAGTACTTC. Protein: CATSDPGRDAETQYF. This chain uses TRBV24-1 with TRBJ2-5, with D perhaps given as TRBD1 or TRBD2 (5 bases each). CDR1 and CDR2 (germline): KGHDR, SFDVKD. With 3 bases removed from V and 4 bases from J, the gap between germline ends came to 14 bases. The CDR3 runs 15 residues.

This clonotype was counted between two and nine times. V and J are TRBV6-1 and TRBJ1-1; TRBD1 aligns across 9 bases. The junction had 17 bases not matched to a gene; V was cut back by 4 bases and J by 5 bases. This CDR3 is 18 amino acids long. Germline loops: CDR1 MNHNS, CDR2 SASEGT. CDR3 DNA sequence: TGTGCCAGCAGTGGGTCCCCGGGACAGGGTATCGTGAGAACTGAAGCTTTCTTT. Amino acid sequence: CASSGSPGQGIVRTEAFF.

This clonotype was observed at least ten times. This chain connects TRBV11-2 to TRBJ2-5; the D gene could be TRBD1 or TRBD2 (5 bases each). V was clipped by 1 base and J by 5 bases, with 11 bases between them. The V gene's germline CDR1 is SGHAT and CDR2 FQNNGV. CDR3 size: 14 residues. CDR3 DNA sequence: TGTGCCAGCAGCTTAGTTACAGGAGGCGAGACCCAGTACTTC. Protein sequence: CASSLVTGGETQYF.

This chain connects TRBV15 to TRBJ2-5, with D possibly being TRBD1 or TRBD2 (5 bases each). The DNA end is more similar to TRBJ2-7, so the J call may be wrong. This CDR3 contains 14 residues. CDR1 is LNHNV and CDR2 is YYDKDF in the germline V gene (reference sequence). CDR3 nucleotides: TGTGCCACCAGCAGAGAAGAGGGGTGGAACGAGCAGTACTTC. Amino acids: CATSREEGWNEQYF.

This clonotype was counted a few times. The V call is TRBV9, the J call TRBJ2-1, with a possible D match to TRBD2 (6 bases). Germline V gene sequence: CDR1 SGDLS, CDR2 YYNGEE. CDR3 length: 15 amino acids. Trimming removed 1 base from V and 2 bases from J, with 10 bases in between. CDR3 sequence reads: CASSVRGVAYNEQFF. In DNA form, the CDR3 reads TGTGCCAGCAGCGTACGCGGGGTCGCCTACAATGAGCAGTTCTTC. Full variable domain (rest looked up from reference TRBV9 and TRBJ2-1): DSGVTQTPKHLITATGQRVTLRCSPRSGDLSVYWYQQSLDQGLQFLIQYYNGEERAKGNILERFSAQQFPDLHSELNLSSLELGDSALYFCASSVRGVAYNEQFFGPGTRLTVL.

This sequence joins TRBV9 and TRBJ2-5; TRBD2 aligns across 14 bases. Germline assignment: CDR1 SGDLS and CDR2 YYNGEE. Losses at the gene ends were 0 bases for V and 4 bases for J; bases not matched to a gene: 11. This CDR3 comprises 19 residues. The CDR3 sequence: CASSVEMGLAGASRETQYF. The CDR3 nucleotides are TGTGCCAGCAGCGTAGAGATGGGACTAGCGGGAGCTAGCAGAGAGACCCAGTACTTC.

The CDR3, as DNA: TGCGCCAGCAGCTTCGGGGACAGGGGGGAATCCTACGAGCAGTACTTC. It encodes CASSFGDRGESYEQYF. The chain links TRBV5-1 to TRBJ2-7, with 11 positions matching TRBD1. CDR1 is SGHRS, CDR2 YFSETQ, per germline. J lost 1 base, V lost 2 bases, and 5 bases had no gene match. This CDR3 has 16 amino acids.

This clonotype was counted only a few times. The V gene is TRBV7-2, the J gene TRBJ2-1; D call uncertain. In germline, CDR1 is SGHTA, CDR2 FQGNSA. The V gene lost 1 base and the J gene lost 0 bases, with 4 bases spanning the gap. The CDR3 is 14 residues long. As DNA, the CDR3 is TGTGCCAGCAGCTTAGTAACCTCCTACAATGAGCAGTTCTTC. This gives the protein CASSLVTSYNEQFF.

This chain uses TRBV6-4 with TRBJ2-5; weak D call: TRBD2 (5 bases). The tail of the sequence fits TRBJ2-1 better, so the J call may be wrong. The CDR3 consists of 14 residues. Germline assignment: CDR1 MRHNA and CDR2 SNTAGT. The DNA of the CDR3 is TGTGCCAGCAGCCTCCAAGCGGATCTGGATGAGCAGTTCTTC. The encoded protein is CASSLQADLDEQFF.

V usage is TRBV27 and J usage is TRBJ2-7; maybe TRBD2 (6 bases). CDR1 and CDR2 (germline): MNHEY, SMNVEV (reference sequence). The CDR3 extends over 16 amino acids. The germline V and J ends were trimmed by 3 bases and 0 bases, with 15 bases remaining between them. CDR3 coding DNA: TGTGCCAGCAGTTTTGAAGCGGGCCGGAGCTCCTACGAGCAGTACTTC. Translated: CASSFEAGRSSYEQYF.

The V and J genes are TRBV6-5 and TRBJ2-1; D may be TRBD2 (6 bases). Trimming pared 0 bases from V and 6 bases from J, leaving 12 bases between. Germline V gene sequence: CDR1 MNHEY, CDR2 SVGAGI. This CDR3 has 15 amino acids. The CDR3 bases are TGTGCCAGCAGTTACTCGATTAGCGGATTCAATGAGCAGTTCTTC. Encoded protein: CASSYSISGFNEQFF.

This clonotype was found a few times. V gene TRBV18 combines with J gene TRBJ1-5; 8 bases align to TRBD1. Germline CDR1 KGHSH, CDR2 LQKENI. Trimming at V came to 3 bases and at J to 9 bases, leaving 10 bases not matched to a gene. There are 15 residues in the CDR3. The CDR3 spells CASSPQGQGIWPQHF. CDR3 DNA: TGTGCCAGCTCACCTCAAGGACAGGGAATTTGGCCCCAGCATTTT.

Many counts were recorded for this clonotype. CDR3 residues: CASSLGREQYEQYF. The CDR3 DNA sequence: TGCGCCAGCAGCTTGGGACGGGAACAATACGAGCAGTACTTC. The rearrangement joins TRBV5-1 to TRBJ2-7, with D perhaps matching TRBD2 (5 bases). The CDR3 is 14 residues long. Germline CDR1 SGHRS, CDR2 YFSETQ. Trimming cost V 0 bases and J 4 bases, with 11 bases left between them.

In its sample, this clonotype was seen many times. The rearrangement links TRBV24-1 to TRBJ2-7; D is unresolved. The V end was cut by 9 bases, the J end by 4 bases, with 9 bases between. There are 11 residues in the CDR3. Looked up from germline, CDR1 is KGHDR and CDR2 is SFDVKD. The CDR3 coding sequence is TGTGCCACCTCTCCTCGGTACGAGCAGTACTTC. Translated: CATSPRYEQYF.

This clonotype showed up just a few times. J is TRBJ2-1 and V is TRBV4-3, with D perhaps matching TRBD2 (6 bases). The CDR3 is made up of 16 amino acids. CDR1 LGHNA and CDR2 YSLEER come from the germline V gene. The V and J ends lost 0 bases and 10 bases respectively, with 19 bases between them. Written as DNA, the CDR3 is TGCGCCAGCAGCCAAGACTGGGGGACTGCCGTCGAGGAGCAGTTCTTC. Amino acids: CASSQDWGTAVEEQFF.